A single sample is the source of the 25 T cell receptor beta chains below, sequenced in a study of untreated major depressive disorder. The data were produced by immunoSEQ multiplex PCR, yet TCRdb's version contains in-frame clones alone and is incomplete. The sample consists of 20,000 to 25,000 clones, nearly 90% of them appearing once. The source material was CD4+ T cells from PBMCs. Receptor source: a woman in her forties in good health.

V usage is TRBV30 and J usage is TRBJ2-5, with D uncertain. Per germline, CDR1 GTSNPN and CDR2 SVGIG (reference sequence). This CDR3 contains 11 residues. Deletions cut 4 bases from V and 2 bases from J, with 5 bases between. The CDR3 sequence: CAWTRQETQYF. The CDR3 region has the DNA TGTGCCTGGACCAGGCAAGAGACCCAGTACTTC.

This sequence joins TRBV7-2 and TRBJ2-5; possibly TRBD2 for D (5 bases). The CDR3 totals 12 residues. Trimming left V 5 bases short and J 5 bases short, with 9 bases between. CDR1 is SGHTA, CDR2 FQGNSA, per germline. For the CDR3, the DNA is TGTGCCAGCAGCGAACAGCGGGAGACCCAGTACTTC. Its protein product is CASSEQRETQYF. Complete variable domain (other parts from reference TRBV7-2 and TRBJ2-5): GAGVSQSPSNKVTEKGKDVELRCDPISGHTALYWYRQSLGQGLEFLIYFQGNSAPDKSGLPSDRFSAERTGGSVSTLTIQRTQQEDSAVYLCASSEQRETQYFGPGTRLLVL.

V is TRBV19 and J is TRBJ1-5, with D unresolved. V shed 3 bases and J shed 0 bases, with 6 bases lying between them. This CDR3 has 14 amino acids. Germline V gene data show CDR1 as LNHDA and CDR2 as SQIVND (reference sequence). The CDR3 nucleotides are TGTGCCAGTAGTATCTTCGATAGCAATCAGCCCCAGCATTTT. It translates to CASSIFDSNQPQHF.

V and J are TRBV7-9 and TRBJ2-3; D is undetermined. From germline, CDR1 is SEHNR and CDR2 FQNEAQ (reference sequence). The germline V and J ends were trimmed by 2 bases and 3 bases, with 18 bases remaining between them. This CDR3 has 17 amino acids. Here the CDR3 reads CASSLSRVQVGTDTQYF. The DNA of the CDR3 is TGTGCCAGCAGCTTATCTAGGGTGCAGGTGGGAACAGATACGCAGTATTTT.

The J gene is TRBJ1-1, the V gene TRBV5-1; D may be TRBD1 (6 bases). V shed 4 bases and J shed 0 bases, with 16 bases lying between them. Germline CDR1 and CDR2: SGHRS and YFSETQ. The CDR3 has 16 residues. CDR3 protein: CASSPGASDMNTEAFF. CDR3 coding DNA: TGCGCCAGCAGCCCGGGGGCTTCAGATATGAACACTGAAGCTTTCTTT.

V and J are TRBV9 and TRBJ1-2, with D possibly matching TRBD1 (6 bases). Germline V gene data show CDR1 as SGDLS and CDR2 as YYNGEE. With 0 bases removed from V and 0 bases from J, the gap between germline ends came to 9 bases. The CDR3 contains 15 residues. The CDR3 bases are TGTGCCAGCAGCGTAGACGCAGGGGCTAACTATGGCTACACCTTC. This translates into CASSVDAGANYGYTF.

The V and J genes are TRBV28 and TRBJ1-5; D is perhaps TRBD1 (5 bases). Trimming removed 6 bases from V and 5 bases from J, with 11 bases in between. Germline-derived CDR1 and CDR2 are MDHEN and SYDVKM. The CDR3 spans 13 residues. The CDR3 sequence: CASRPLGDQPQHF. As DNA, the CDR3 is TGTGCCAGCAGACCACTAGGGGATCAGCCCCAGCATTTT.

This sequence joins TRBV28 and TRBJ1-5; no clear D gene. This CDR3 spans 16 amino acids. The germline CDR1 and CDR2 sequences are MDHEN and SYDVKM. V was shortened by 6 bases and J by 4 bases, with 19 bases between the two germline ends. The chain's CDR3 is CASSSFKLGANQPQHF. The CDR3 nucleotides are TGTGCCAGCAGCTCATTTAAGCTGGGAGCGAATCAGCCCCAGCATTTT.

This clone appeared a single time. CDR3 residues: CASSEQVLSSEQYF. Here the CDR3 DNA reads TGTGCCAGCAGTGAACAGGTCCTCTCATCCGAGCAGTACTTC. V and J are TRBV6-1 and TRBJ2-7; unclear D gene. Trimming took off 2 bases at V and 6 bases at J, with 14 bases between the two ends. Germline lookup yields CDR1 MNHNS and CDR2 SASEGT. The CDR3 is 14 amino acids.

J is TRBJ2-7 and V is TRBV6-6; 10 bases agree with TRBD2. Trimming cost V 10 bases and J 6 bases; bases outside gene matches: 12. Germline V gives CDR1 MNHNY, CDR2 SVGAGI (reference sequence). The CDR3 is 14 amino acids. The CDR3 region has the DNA TGTGCCATCCAGTCCGGGACTAGCGTAGGCGAGCAGTACTTC. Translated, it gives CAIQSGTSVGEQYF.

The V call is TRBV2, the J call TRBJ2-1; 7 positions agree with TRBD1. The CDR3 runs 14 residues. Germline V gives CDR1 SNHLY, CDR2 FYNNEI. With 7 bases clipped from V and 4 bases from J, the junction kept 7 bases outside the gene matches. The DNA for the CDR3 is TGTGCCAGCATGGTAGACAGGGTATACAATGAGCAGTTCTTC. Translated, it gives CASMVDRVYNEQFF.

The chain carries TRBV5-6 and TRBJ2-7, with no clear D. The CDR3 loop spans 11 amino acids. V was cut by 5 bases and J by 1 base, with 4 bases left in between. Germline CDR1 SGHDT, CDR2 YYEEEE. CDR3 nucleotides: TGTGCCAGCAGTTCTTCCTACGAGCAGTACGTC. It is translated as CASSSSYEQYV.

The CDR3 loop reads CASSQDFTGGSRGYTF. DNA for the CDR3: TGCGCCAGCAGCCAAGATTTTACAGGGGGCTCACGGGGCTACACCTTC. The V and J genes are TRBV4-3 and TRBJ1-2, with 9 positions matching TRBD1. The V segment lost 0 bases and the J segment 8 bases; nucleotides outside the gene matches: 10. The CDR3 covers 16 residues. The germline V gene encodes CDR1 LGHNA and CDR2 YSLEER.

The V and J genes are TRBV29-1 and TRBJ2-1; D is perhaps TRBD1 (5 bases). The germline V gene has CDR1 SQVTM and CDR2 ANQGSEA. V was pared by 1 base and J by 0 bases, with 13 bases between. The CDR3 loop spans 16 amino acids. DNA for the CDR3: TGCAGCGTTGAAGCCGGAAGAGACAGCTCCTACAATGAGCAGTTCTTC. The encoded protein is CSVEAGRDSSYNEQFF.

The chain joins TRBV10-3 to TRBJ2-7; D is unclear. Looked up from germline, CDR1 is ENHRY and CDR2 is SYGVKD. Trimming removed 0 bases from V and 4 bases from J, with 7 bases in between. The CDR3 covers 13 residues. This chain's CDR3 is CAISESPQYEQYV. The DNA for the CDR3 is TGTGCCATCAGTGAGTCGCCGCAGTACGAGCAGTACGTC.

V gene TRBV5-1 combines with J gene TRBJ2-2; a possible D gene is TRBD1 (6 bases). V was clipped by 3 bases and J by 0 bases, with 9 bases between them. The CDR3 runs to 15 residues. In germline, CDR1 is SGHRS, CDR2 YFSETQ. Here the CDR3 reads CASSWGQPNTGELFF. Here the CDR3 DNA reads TGCGCCAGCAGCTGGGGACAACCGAACACCGGGGAGCTGTTTTTT.

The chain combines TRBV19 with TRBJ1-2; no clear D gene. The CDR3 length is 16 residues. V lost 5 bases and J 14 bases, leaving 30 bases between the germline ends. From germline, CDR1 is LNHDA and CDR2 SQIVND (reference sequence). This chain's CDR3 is CASSSVLTLQSMANTF. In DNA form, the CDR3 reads TGTGCCAGTAGTTCAGTCCTGACACTTCAGTCTATGGCTAATACCTTC.

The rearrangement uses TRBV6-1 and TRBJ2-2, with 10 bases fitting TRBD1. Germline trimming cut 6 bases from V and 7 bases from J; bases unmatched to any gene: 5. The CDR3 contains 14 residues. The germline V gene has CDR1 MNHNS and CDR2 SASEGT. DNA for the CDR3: TGTGCCAGCAGAGAGACAGGGGGCGGCGGGGAGCTGTTTTTT. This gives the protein CASRETGGGGELFF.

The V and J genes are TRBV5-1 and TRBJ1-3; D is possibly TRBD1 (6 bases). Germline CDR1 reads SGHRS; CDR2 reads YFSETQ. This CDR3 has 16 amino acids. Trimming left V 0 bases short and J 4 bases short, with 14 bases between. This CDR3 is CASSLDTGTLGNTIYF. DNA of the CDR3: TGCGCCAGCAGCTTGGACACCGGGACACTGGGAAACACCATATATTTT.

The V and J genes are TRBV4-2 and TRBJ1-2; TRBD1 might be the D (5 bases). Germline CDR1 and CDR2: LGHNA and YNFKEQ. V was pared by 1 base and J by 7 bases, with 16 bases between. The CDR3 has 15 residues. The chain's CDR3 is CASSQAWDGKGGYTF. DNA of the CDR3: TGTGCCAGCAGCCAAGCATGGGACGGGAAGGGTGGCTACACCTTC.

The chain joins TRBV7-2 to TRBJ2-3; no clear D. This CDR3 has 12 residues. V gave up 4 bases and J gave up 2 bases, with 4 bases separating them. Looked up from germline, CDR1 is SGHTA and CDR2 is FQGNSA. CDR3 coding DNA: TGTGCCAGCAGCTCCATCACAGATACGCAGTATTTT. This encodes CASSSITDTQYF.

CDR3 sequence reads: CASRGAVASGYTF. The CDR3 nucleotides are TGTGCCAGCAGGGGAGCCGTCGCGAGCGGCTACACCTTC. The chain has TRBV25-1 and TRBJ1-2, with unresolved D. Germline V gene lookup returns CDR1 MGHDK and CDR2 SYGVNS. There are 13 residues in the CDR3. The ends were cut back, 6 bases at V and 8 bases at J, with 16 bases in the middle.

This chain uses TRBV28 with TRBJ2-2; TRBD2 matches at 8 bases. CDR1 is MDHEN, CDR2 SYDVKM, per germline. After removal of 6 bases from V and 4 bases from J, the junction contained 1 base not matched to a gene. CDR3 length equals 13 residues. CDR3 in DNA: TGTGCCAGCAGGCGGGGGGCCACCGGGGAGCTGTTTTTT. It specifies CASRRGATGELFF.

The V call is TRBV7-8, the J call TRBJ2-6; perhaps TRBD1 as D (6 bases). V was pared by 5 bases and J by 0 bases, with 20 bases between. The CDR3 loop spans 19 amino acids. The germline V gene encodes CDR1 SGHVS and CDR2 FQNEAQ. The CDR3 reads CASSKPPGTWSSGANVLTF. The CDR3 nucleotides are TGTGCCAGCAGCAAGCCCCCCGGGACATGGTCCTCTGGGGCCAACGTCCTGACTTTC.

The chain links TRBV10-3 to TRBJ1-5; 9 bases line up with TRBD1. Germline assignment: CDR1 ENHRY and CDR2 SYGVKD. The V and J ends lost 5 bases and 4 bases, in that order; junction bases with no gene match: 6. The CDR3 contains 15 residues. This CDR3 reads CAISTRTGVNQPQHF. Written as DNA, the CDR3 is TGTGCCATCAGTACCAGGACAGGGGTAAATCAGCCCCAGCATTTT.